The sample holds many counts of the clone carrying this T cell receptor beta chain. The antigen is undetermined. Expressed TCRB transcripts were sequenced, since all the RNA that had been isolated was reverse transcribed. The data were produced by immunoSEQ multiplex PCR, yet TCRdb's version contains in-frame clones alone and is incomplete. The table has 330,000 or so clones, around 15% seen once. There was one heparinised blood draw per donor, averaging approximately 120 mL. The data derive from a study of beta chain features in type 1 diabetes. Overall study context: Sorted cells from all samples, numbering almost 110 million, were examined.

Study results and limitations: The naive, central memory and Treg TCRB repertoires of patients appeared to be more similar to one another than those of healthy donors.

The clonotype originates from a man aged 25 to 40 in good health. The sequenced material came from central memory CD4+ T cells from blood.

The CDR3 loop is CASSFGSEQFF. Written as DNA, the CDR3 is TGTGCCAGCAGCTTCGGGAGTGAGCAGTTCTTC. This chain connects TRBV11-2 to TRBJ2-1, with a possible D match to TRBD2 (6 bases). V was clipped by 3 bases and J by 9 bases, with 6 bases between them. Per the germline V gene, CDR1 is SGHAT and CDR2 is FQNNGV. This CDR3 contains 11 residues.